This is a list of T cell receptor beta chains from one sample in a study of technical replicates of blood from several donors. TCRdb's copy holds only in-frame clones and misses some; the assay was immunoSEQ multiplex PCR. The data hold about 57,000 clones, with roughly 93% observed a single time. Input material: PBMCs. These receptors were collected from a human donor in good health. Some clones in this sample may be carry-over from other donors' samples. Both conserved end residues are part of each CDR3. D genes are given only for firm matches. Clone size is shown for a subset of rows, as once, few, many or a class of expanded clone.

D,length,size,J,V,DNA,CDR3
TRBD2,12,-,TRBJ2-3,TRBV19,TGTGCCAGTCGATTAGCGGGAGAAACGCAGTATTTT,CASRLAGETQYF
TRBD2,20,-,TRBJ2-1,TRBV30,TGTGCCTGGAGTTCGACCCGCCCGGGGGCTAGCGGGGCACCTTACAATGAGCAGTTCTTC,CAWSSTRPGASGAPYNEQFF
-,14,-,TRBJ2-7,TRBV7-2,TGTGCCAGCAGCCCCGGACACGGTCCCTACGAGCAGTACTTC,CASSPGHGPYEQYF
-,14,-,TRBJ2-1,TRBV7-9,TGTGCCAGCAGCTTATGGGGGGGGCAGAATGAGCAGTTCTTC,CASSLWGGQNEQFF
TRBD2,16,-,TRBJ2-1,TRBV5-6,TGTGCCAGCAGCTTGGGAGGGAGGGCCGTGAGAAATGAGCAGTTCTTC,CASSLGGRAVRNEQFF
-,11,-,TRBJ1-2,TRBV20-1,TGCAGTGCAAGTCAGGGTAAAGGCTACACCTTC,CSASQGKGYTF
TRBD1,14,-,TRBJ2-2,TRBV25-1,TGTGCCAGCAGGGAACAGGGGGCGACCGGGGAGCTGTTTTTT,CASREQGATGELFF
TRBD1,16,-,TRBJ2-5,TRBV5-1,TGCGCCAGCAGCACCGGACAGGGAAGGGAGGAAGAGACCCAGTACTTC,CASSTGQGREEETQYF
-,16,-,TRBJ2-3,TRBV5-1,TGCGCCAGCAGCCTACCGACCGGGACTCCGCCTTATACGCAGTATTTT,CASSLPTGTPPYTQYF
TRBD1,16,many,TRBJ2-7,TRBV29-1,TGCAGCGTCACCACTGACTGGGTCCAGGGGGCCTACGAGCAGTACTTC,CSVTTDWVQGAYEQYF
-,15,-,TRBJ2-1,TRBV5-6,TGTGCCAGCAGCTTGACGGGGGGCCCCTACAATGAGCAGTTCTTC,CASSLTGGPYNEQFF
TRBD1,11,-,TRBJ1-2,TRBV6-1,TGTGCCACCGGACAGGGGTATGGCTACACCTTC,CATGQGYGYTF
TRBD1,13,-,TRBJ1-1,TRBV19,TGTGCCATAAAGAGGCAGGGGGAGACTGAAGCTTTCTTT,CAIKRQGETEAFF
-,13,-,TRBJ2-5,TRBV5-5,TGTGCCAGCAGCTGGACAGACCAAGAGACCCAGTACTTC,CASSWTDQETQYF
TRBD1,14,-,TRBJ1-1,TRBV29-1,TGCAGCGTTGTGCCCGGGACAGGAGAAGCTGAAGCTTTCTTT,CSVVPGTGEAEAFF
TRBD1,16,-,TRBJ2-7,TRBV9,TGTGCCAGCAGCCCTCGGACCGGGACAGGCTCCTACGAGCAGTACTTC,CASSPRTGTGSYEQYF
TRBD1,13,once,TRBJ1-5,TRBV29-1,TGCAGCGTTGATTCCGGGACAGGGCTTTCCCAGCATTTT,CSVDSGTGLSQHF